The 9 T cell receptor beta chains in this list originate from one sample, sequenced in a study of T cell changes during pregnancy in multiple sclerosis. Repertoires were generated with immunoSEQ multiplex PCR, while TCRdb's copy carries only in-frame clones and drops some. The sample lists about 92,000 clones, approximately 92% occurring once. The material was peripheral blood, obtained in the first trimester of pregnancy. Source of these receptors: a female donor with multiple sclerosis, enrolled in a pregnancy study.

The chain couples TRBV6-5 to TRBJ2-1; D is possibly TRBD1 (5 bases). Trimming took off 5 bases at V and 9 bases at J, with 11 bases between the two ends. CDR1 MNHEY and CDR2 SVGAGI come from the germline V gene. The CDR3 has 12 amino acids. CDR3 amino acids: CASSKQATEQFF. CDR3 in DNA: TGTGCCAGCAGTAAACAGGCTACTGAGCAGTTCTTC.

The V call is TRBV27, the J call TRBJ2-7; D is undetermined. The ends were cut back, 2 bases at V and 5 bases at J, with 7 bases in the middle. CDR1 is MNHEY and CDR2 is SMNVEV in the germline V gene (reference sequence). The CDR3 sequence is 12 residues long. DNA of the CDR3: TGTGCCAGCAGTTTAAGAGGTGACGAGCAGTACTTC. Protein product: CASSLRGDEQYF.

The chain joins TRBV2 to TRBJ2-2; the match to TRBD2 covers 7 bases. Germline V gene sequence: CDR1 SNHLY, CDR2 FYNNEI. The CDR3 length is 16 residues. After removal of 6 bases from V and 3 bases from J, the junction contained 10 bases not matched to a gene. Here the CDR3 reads CASRARAGVYTGELFF. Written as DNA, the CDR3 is TGTGCCAGCAGGGCCCGGGCGGGAGTGTACACCGGGGAGCTGTTTTTT. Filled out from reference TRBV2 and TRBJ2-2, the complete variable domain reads EPEVTQTPSHQVTQMGQEVILRCVPISNHLYFYWYRQILGQKVEFLVSFYNNEISEKSEIFDDQFSVERPDGSNFTLKIRSTKLEDSAMYFCASRARAGVYTGELFFGEGSRLTVL.

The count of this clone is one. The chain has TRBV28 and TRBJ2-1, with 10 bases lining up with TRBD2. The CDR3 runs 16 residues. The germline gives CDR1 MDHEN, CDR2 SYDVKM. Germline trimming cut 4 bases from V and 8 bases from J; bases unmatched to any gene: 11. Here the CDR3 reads CASSSAGTSVRYEQFF. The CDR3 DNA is TGTGCCAGCAGTTCCGCCGGGACTAGCGTTAGGTATGAGCAGTTCTTC.

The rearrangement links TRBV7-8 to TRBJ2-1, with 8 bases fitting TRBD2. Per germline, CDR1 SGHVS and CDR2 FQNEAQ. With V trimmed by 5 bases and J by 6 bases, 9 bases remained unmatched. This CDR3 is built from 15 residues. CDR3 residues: CASSDREGLVNEQFF. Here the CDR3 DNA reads TGTGCCAGCAGCGACCGGGAGGGCCTAGTCAATGAGCAGTTCTTC.

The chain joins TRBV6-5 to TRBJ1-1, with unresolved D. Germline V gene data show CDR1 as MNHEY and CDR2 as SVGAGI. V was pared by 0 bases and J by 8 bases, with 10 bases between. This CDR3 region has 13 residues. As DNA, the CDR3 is TGTGCCAGCAGTTACTCGTCAGGAGGGGAAGCTTTCTTT. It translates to CASSYSSGGEAFF.

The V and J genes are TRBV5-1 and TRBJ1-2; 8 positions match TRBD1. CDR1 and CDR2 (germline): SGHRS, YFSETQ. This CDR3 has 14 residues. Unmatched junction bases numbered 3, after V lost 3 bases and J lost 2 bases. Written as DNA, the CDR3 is TGCGCCAGCAGCTCCACAGGGGGGAACTATGGCTACACCTTC. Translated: CASSSTGGNYGYTF.

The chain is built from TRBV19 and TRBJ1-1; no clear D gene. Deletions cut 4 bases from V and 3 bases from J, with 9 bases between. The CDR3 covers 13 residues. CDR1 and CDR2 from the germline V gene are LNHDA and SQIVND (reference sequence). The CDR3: CASSTNQYTEAFF. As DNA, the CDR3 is TGTGCCAGTAGTACAAATCAATACACTGAAGCTTTCTTT.

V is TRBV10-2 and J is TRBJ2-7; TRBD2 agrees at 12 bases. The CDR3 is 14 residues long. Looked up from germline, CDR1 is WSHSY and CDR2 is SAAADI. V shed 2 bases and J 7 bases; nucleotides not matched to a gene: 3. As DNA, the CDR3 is TGCGCCAGCAGTGAGACTAGCGGGAGGCGGGAGCAGTACTTC. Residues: CASSETSGRREQYF.